This T cell receptor (beta chain) appears in the sequencing data of a study of human CD4 T cells and Enterobacteriaceae. Sorting took every CD4+ cell except CD45RA+CCR7+CD95- naive cells, reaching over 98% purity. CD4 and CD14 magnetic microbeads positively selected total CD4+ T cells and monocytes. CD8+, CD14+, CD16+, CD56+, CD19+ and CD25-bright cells were excluded before sorting. V lost 5 bases to trimming and J lost 9 bases, with 11 bases between them. The germline V gene has CDR1 GTSNPN and CDR2 SVGIG (reference sequence). This CDR3 has 10 amino acids. Ex vivo total memory CD4+ samples were deeply sequenced, detecting one cell in 200,000. TCRdb's table, derived via immunoSEQ multiplex PCR, lists solely in-frame clones and lacks some. The sample lists about 29,000 clones; approximately 84% were seen once.

The J gene is TRBJ2-7, the V gene TRBV30; D is possibly TRBD1 or TRBD2 (5 bases each). This sequence originates from a human donor in good health. The material sequenced was memory CD4+ T cells from blood. Written as DNA, the CDR3 is TGTGCCTGGGGGACCTTATGGCAGTACTTC. Its translation is CAWGTLWQYF.